The rows below give T cell receptor beta chains drawn from one sample of a study of control samples from healthy donors and cancer patients. Profiled with immunoSEQ multiplex PCR; TCRdb holds only in-frame clones, not every one. The table shows around 140,000 clones, with approximately 90% occurring only once. The sequenced sample consisted of blood. All receptors come from a man aged 35 to 55 in good health. CDR3s include the opening cysteine and the closing phenylalanine or tryptophan. The D gene is left open where the match is weak. Clone size is shown for a subset of rows, as once, few, many or a class of expanded clone.

V,size,D,J,DNA,CDR3
TRBV2,NA,NA,TRBJ2-1,TGTGCCAGCAGTGAGACAATGGATGAGCAGTTCTTC,CASSETMDEQFF
TRBV6-2/TRBV6-3,NA,NA,TRBJ2-4,TGTGCCAGCAGTTATGAGGGGGACATTCAGTACTTC,CASSYEGDIQYF
TRBV6-5,NA,TRBD2,TRBJ2-3,TGTGCCAGCACGGGGGGGCCCCTCGGGGCAGATACGCAGTATTTT,CASTGGPLGADTQYF
TRBV29-1,NA,NA,TRBJ1-2,TGCAGCGCCCTCGTCCACAGTCAGGGGAACTATGGCTACACCTTC,CSALVHSQGNYGYTF
TRBV30,few,NA,TRBJ1-6,TGTGCCTGGAGTAGAACCTTAAGTGGGTCCCTCCACTTT,CAWSRTLSGSLHF
TRBV27,NA,NA,TRBJ2-1,TGTGCCAGCACGACGTTTCGCTCCTACAATGAGCAGTTCTTC,CASTTFRSYNEQFF
TRBV5-4,NA,TRBD1,TRBJ1-1,TGTGCCAGCAGCTTGTATGAGACAGGGGGCACTGAAGCTTTCTTT,CASSLYETGGTEAFF
TRBV6-5,NA,NA,TRBJ1-5,TGTGCCAGCAGTCCGGGGGGAAGTCAGCCCCAGCATTTT,CASSPGGSQPQHF
TRBV25-1,NA,TRBD2,TRBJ2-3,TGTGCCAGCAGTGAATCGGGACTAGCGGGTTCTTTTGCAGATACGCAGTATTTT,CASSESGLAGSFADTQYF
TRBV3-1/TRBV3-2,once,TRBD2,TRBJ2-1,TGTGCCAGCAGCCAAGGGCTAGCGGGGGTAAATGAGCAGTTCTTC,CASSQGLAGVNEQFF
TRBV30,once,NA,TRBJ1-2,TGTGCCTGGACTCTAGACGGCCCACATGGCTACACCTTC,CAWTLDGPHGYTF
TRBV6-5,NA,NA,TRBJ2-7,TGTGCCAGCAGTTACGGAATACAAGCGTTCTCCTACGAGCAGTACTTC,CASSYGIQAFSYEQYF
TRBV5-1,NA,TRBD1,TRBJ2-5,TGCGCCAGCAGCGGGGACAGGGGGCGAAATGGAGAGACCCAGTACTTC,CASSGDRGRNGETQYF
TRBV7-9,NA,NA,TRBJ1-1,TGTGCCAGCAGCCGAGACTGGAACACTGAAGCTTTCTTT,CASSRDWNTEAFF
TRBV25-1,once,NA,TRBJ2-1,TGTGCCAGCAGTGAAGGCCCGGTCGATGAGCAGTTCTTC,CASSEGPVDEQFF
TRBV3-1/TRBV3-2,NA,NA,TRBJ1-4,TGTGCCAGCAGCCGCGACGGGGGCGGGGGAGAAAAACTGTTTTTT,CASSRDGGGGEKLFF
TRBV5-1,few,TRBD1,TRBJ1-1,TGCGCCAGCAGCGAAGGACAGGGCGGCACTGAAGCTTTCTTT,CASSEGQGGTEAFF
TRBV19,NA,TRBD1,TRBJ2-7,TGTGCCAGTAACGACCCAAGGACAGGGGGGTCTTACGAGCAGTACTTC,CASNDPRTGGSYEQYF
TRBV6-2/TRBV6-3,NA,NA,TRBJ1-1,TGTGCCAGCAGCAGCTACTCTGAAGCTTTCTTT,CASSSYSEAFF
TRBV28,NA,NA,TRBJ2-1,TGTGCCAGCAGTGGCGGGGGCCCCTCCTACAATGAGCAGTTCTTC,CASSGGGPSYNEQFF
TRBV19,once,NA,TRBJ2-7,TGTGCCAGTAGGCGCCGGGACAATTCCTACGAGCAGTACTTC,CASRRRDNSYEQYF
TRBV23-1,NA,NA,TRBJ1-5,TGCGCCAGCAGTCAACCGCAGGATCAGCCCCAGCATTTT,CASSQPQDQPQHF
TRBV5-4,once,NA,TRBJ2-6,TGTGCCAGCAGCGCCAGGGGGGGCTCCGGGGCCAACGTCCTGACTTTC,CASSARGGSGANVLTF
TRBV7-3,NA,NA,TRBJ1-1,TGTGCCAGCAGCCTGGGGGGAGGTGAAGCTTTCTTT,CASSLGGGEAFF
TRBV15,NA,NA,TRBJ1-2,TGTGCCACCAGCAGAGATCTTCAGAGTTCGAACGGCTACACCTTC,CATSRDLQSSNGYTF
TRBV15,NA,NA,TRBJ1-6,TGTGCCACCAGCACAAAGGGGTTCGGTAATTCACCCCTCCACTTT,CATSTKGFGNSPLHF
TRBV20-1,NA,NA,TRBJ2-2,TGCAGTGCCCCCGCACCCGGGGAGCTGTTTTTT,CSAPAPGELFF
TRBV18,NA,TRBD1,TRBJ2-3,TGTGCCAGCTCACCACTGGGACAGGGGATATCAGATACGCAGTATTTT,CASSPLGQGISDTQYF
TRBV27,NA,TRBD2,TRBJ2-1,TGTGCCAGCAGCCCAGGAGCGGGGGTATACAATGAGCAGTTCTTC,CASSPGAGVYNEQFF
TRBV30,few,TRBD1,TRBJ1-6,TGTGCCTGGAGCAGGGACAGGGATTCACCCCTCCACTTT,CAWSRDRDSPLHF
TRBV28,NA,TRBD1,TRBJ2-5,TGTGCCAGCAGTTTCAGCGGACAGGGGGAGACCCAGTACTTC,CASSFSGQGETQYF
TRBV10-1,NA,NA,TRBJ2-7,TGCGCCAGCAGTAGGGTCGGGACCTACGAGCAGTACTTC,CASSRVGTYEQYF
TRBV2,NA,NA,TRBJ1-1,TGTGCCAGCACCTTAGACAGACGCACTGAAGCTTTCTTT,CASTLDRRTEAFF
TRBV15,NA,NA,TRBJ1-4,TGTGCCACCAGCAGAGGAAACAGGAACAGAAATGAAAAACTGTTTTTT,CATSRGNRNRNEKLFF
TRBV10-1,NA,NA,TRBJ1-4,TGCGCCAGCAGTGAGTCCACCGGCCGAGGATCCGAAAAACTGTTTTTT,CASSESTGRGSEKLFF
TRBV11-1,NA,TRBD2,TRBJ2-1,TGTGCCAGCAGCCTCAGCGGGGGGGCCTACAATGAGCAGTTCTTC,CASSLSGGAYNEQFF
TRBV7-8,once,NA,TRBJ2-2,TGTGCCAGCATCGACTCCGGGACCAGGACCGGGGAGCTGTTTTTT,CASIDSGTRTGELFF
TRBV29-1,NA,NA,TRBJ1-5,TGCAGCGTTGCGGAGGGACTGAGCAATCAGCCCCAGCATTTT,CSVAEGLSNQPQHF
TRBV11-3,NA,NA,TRBJ1-3,TGTGCCAGCAGCCGGGGGGGACCCTCTGGAAACACCATATATTTT,CASSRGGPSGNTIYF
TRBV11-2,NA,TRBD1,TRBJ2-5,TGTGCCAGCAGCCCCGTGACAGGGGGCCAAGAGACCCAGTACTTC,CASSPVTGGQETQYF
TRBV4-1,NA,NA,TRBJ2-6,TGCGCCAGCAGTTGGGACCCGAGGTCTCCTGGGGCCAACGTCCTGACTTTC,CASSWDPRSPGANVLTF
TRBV12-3/TRBV12-4,NA,NA,TRBJ2-3,TGTGCCAGCAGTATGACTACCACAGATACGCAGTATTTT,CASSMTTTDTQYF
TRBV6-1,NA,TRBD2,TRBJ2-7,TGTGCCAGCAGTGATCCGGGACTATCCTACGAGCAGTACTTC,CASSDPGLSYEQYF
TRBV5-1,NA,TRBD1,TRBJ2-3,TGCGCCAGCAGCGGGGCCGGGACAGGGACCACAGATACGCAGTATTTT,CASSGAGTGTTDTQYF
TRBV2,NA,TRBD1,TRBJ1-5,TGTGCCAGCGCCGGGGACAGGGTAACGCAGCCCCAGCATTTT,CASAGDRVTQPQHF
TRBV5-1,NA,NA,TRBJ2-7,TGCGCCAGCAGCTTGCCCGGGAACGAGCAGTACTTC,CASSLPGNEQYF
TRBV20-1,NA,NA,TRBJ2-3,TGCAGTGCTAGTTTGTACCCCGGCCAAATGGCAGATACGCAGTATTTT,CSASLYPGQMADTQYF
TRBV30,NA,NA,TRBJ2-5,TGTGCCTGGAGTTCCAGAGGGCCAGAGACCCAGTACTTC,CAWSSRGPETQYF
TRBV13,NA,TRBD2,TRBJ2-5,TGTGCCAGCAGCACCAGGACTAGCGGGGGGTGGGAGACCCAGTACTTC,CASSTRTSGGWETQYF
TRBV27,NA,NA,TRBJ1-3,TGTGCCAGCAGGGCAGCTAGCTCTGGAAACACCATATATTTT,CASRAASSGNTIYF
TRBV3-1/TRBV3-2,NA,NA,TRBJ1-6,TGTGCCAGCAGCCACAGCGGGGAAAATTCACCCCTCCACTTT,CASSHSGENSPLHF
TRBV11-2,NA,TRBD1,TRBJ2-2,TGTGCCAGCAGCTCACTAGGGACAGGGCGGACCGGGGAGCTGTTTTTT,CASSSLGTGRTGELFF
TRBV2,NA,NA,TRBJ1-1,TGTGCCAGCAGTGAATCGCTAATGCCGTGGACTGAAGCTTTCTTT,CASSESLMPWTEAFF
TRBV28,NA,NA,TRBJ2-7,TGTGCCAGCAGTTACAGGACCGAGCAGTACTTC,CASSYRTEQYF
TRBV19,NA,NA,TRBJ2-7,TGTGCCAGTAGTATTGGGGACATTCCTTACTTC,CASSIGDIPYF
TRBV5-6,NA,NA,TRBJ1-4,TGTGCCAGCAGCTTCCAGGGGAATGAAAAACTGTTTTTT,CASSFQGNEKLFF
TRBV7-8,NA,TRBD1,TRBJ2-2,TGTGCCAGCAGCTTATTCTTGATCCCGGGACAGGGGGCCGGGGAGCTGTTTTTT,CASSLFLIPGQGAGELFF
TRBV10-3,NA,TRBD2,TRBJ2-7,TGTGCCATCACTCGAATAGGACTAGCGGGGGACTACGAGCAGTACTTC,CAITRIGLAGDYEQYF
TRBV12-2,NA,NA,TRBJ2-5,TGTGCGACGCCAGCTAGAGCGGGGGAAGAGACCCAGTACTTC,CATPARAGEETQYF
TRBV6-5,NA,NA,TRBJ2-7,TGTGCCACCCTAGGGACGTCCGCCTACGAGCAGTACTTC,CATLGTSAYEQYF